The 27 T cell receptor beta chains below were found in one sample sequenced in a study of spatial heterogeneity in lung cancer. General study points: Tumoral mutation counts were tracked by counts of expanded intratumoral alpha and beta TCRs.

TCRdb called the 5' RACE reads again in MiXCR, with one record for every CDR3 protein. In the table there are more than 2,000 distinct CDR3 sequences, over 8% of which are singletons. For these TCRs, the target antigens are not known. The time point was: sample taken at primary tumor resection. Sample: lung tumor tissue, taken at surgery. The receptor set was obtained from a male donor with early-stage non-small cell lung cancer.

By sample fraction, this clonotype is medium-sized. This sequence joins TRBV28 and TRBJ2-1; possible D gene TRBD2, 5 bases. Germline V gives CDR1 MDHEN, CDR2 SYDVKM. CDR3 length equals 13 residues. Trimming shortened V by 3 bases and J by 7 bases, and 10 bases separated the two germline ends. The CDR3 DNA is TGTGCCAGCAGTTTTGAGGGTGGTAATGAGCAGTTCTTC. Translation gives CASSFEGGNEQFF.

By sample fraction, this clonotype is medium-sized (0.01 to 0.1%). This chain connects TRBV20-1 to TRBJ2-5; maybe TRBD1 (6 bases). V gave up 1 base and J gave up 5 bases, with 8 bases separating them. CDR1 DFQATT and CDR2 SNEGSKA come from the germline V gene (reference sequence). The CDR3 consists of 12 residues. DNA for the CDR3: TGCAGTGCTAGAGTCACAGGGGAGACCCAGTACTTC. Its translation is CSARVTGETQYF.

By share, this clonotype counts as medium-sized (0.01 to 0.1%). This chain connects TRBV7-6 to TRBJ2-3; 7 bases line up with TRBD2. The length of the CDR3 is 12 residues. From germline, CDR1 is SGHVS and CDR2 FNYEAQ. With V trimmed by 6 bases and J by 10 bases, 7 bases remained unmatched. CDR3 nucleotide sequence: TGTGCCAGCAGGCTAGGGGAGGGTCCGCAGTATTTT. As protein: CASRLGEGPQYF. The full variable domain, with the rest looked up from reference TRBV7-6 and TRBJ2-3, is GAGVSQSPRYKVTKRGQDVALRCDPISGHVSLYWYRQALGQGPEFLTYFNYEAQQDKSGLPNDRFSAERPEGSISTLTIQRTEQRDSAMYRCASRLGEGPQYFGPGTRLTVL.

This clonotype was seen a handful of times. The rearrangement joins TRBV15 to TRBJ2-5; no reliable D call. V lost 0 bases and J 2 bases, leaving 10 bases between the germline ends. The CDR3 extends over 15 amino acids. Per germline, CDR1 LNHNV and CDR2 YYDKDF (reference sequence). The CDR3 region is CATSRDPGPQETQYF. The CDR3 DNA reads as TGTGCCACCAGCAGAGATCCAGGACCTCAAGAGACCCAGTACTTC.

In this sample, this clonotype is medium-sized (0.01 to 0.1%). The V gene is TRBV12-3 or TRBV12-4, the J gene TRBJ2-5; D uncertain. CDR3 size: 12 residues. With 6 bases removed from V and 4 bases from J, the gap between germline ends came to 9 bases. The CDR3 nucleotides read TGTGCCAGCAGCCGCGGTTCAGAGACCCAGTACTTC. Translation gives CASSRGSETQYF.

The chain is built from TRBV20-1 and TRBJ2-7; D ambiguous. The V end lost 4 bases, the J end lost 4 bases, and 11 bases lay between the germline ends. CDR3 length: 12 residues. Germline V gives CDR1 DFQATT, CDR2 SNEGSKA (reference sequence). The CDR3 spells CSATAVGYEQYF. The CDR3, as DNA: TGCAGTGCTACCGCGGTGGGGTACGAGCAGTACTTC.

This clonotype was detected ten times or more. The chain combines TRBV19 with TRBJ2-1, with TRBD2 matching 13 bases. The CDR3 extends over 16 amino acids. The trim removed 6 bases at V and 9 bases at J, leaving 11 bases unmatched. CDR1 is LNHDA, CDR2 SQIVND, per germline (reference sequence). The CDR3 region is CASRSWTSGSIGEQFF. DNA of the CDR3: TGTGCCAGTAGATCCTGGACTAGCGGGAGCATCGGTGAGCAGTTCTTC.

This clonotype occurred a few times. The chain carries TRBV28 and TRBJ1-4; 8 bases match TRBD1. The CDR3 sequence is 14 residues long. Germline V CDR1 and CDR2: MDHEN, SYDVKM. V was pared by 4 bases and J by 8 bases, with 6 bases of the junction left unmatched. The CDR3 loop reads CASSSGQGKEKLFF. The CDR3 DNA reads TGTGCCAGCAGTTCCGGACAGGGCAAGGAAAAACTGTTTTTT.

This chain connects TRBV7-9 to TRBJ1-2; D is perhaps TRBD1 (6 bases). The CDR3 length is 12 residues. Germline CDR1 is SEHNR and CDR2 is FQNEAQ (reference sequence). With 5 bases removed from V and 6 bases from J, the gap between germline ends came to 10 bases. For the CDR3, the DNA is TGTGCCAGCAGCCAGGCAGGGGATGGCTACACCTTC. Translated: CASSQAGDGYTF.

By sample share, this clonotype is medium-sized. The chain couples TRBV29-1 to TRBJ2-5; D possibly corresponds to TRBD2 (6 bases). The CDR3 has 11 residues. Per germline, CDR1 SQVTM and CDR2 ANQGSEA. CDR3 sequence reads: CSSWGGKTQYF. Here the CDR3 DNA reads TGCAGTTCATGGGGCGGGAAGACCCAGTACTTC.

Relative to its sample, this clonotype is medium-sized (0.01 to 0.1%). CDR3 residues: CASSLGSVGGYTF. The CDR3 bases are TGTGCCAGCAGCTTAGGTTCCGTGGGAGGCTACACCTTC. The chain has TRBV7-9 and TRBJ1-2; no clear D. Germline-derived CDR1 and CDR2 are SEHNR and FQNEAQ (reference sequence). V lost 1 base, J lost 8 bases, and 11 bases lay in between. CDR3 length: 13 residues.

This clonotype qualifies as medium-sized (0.01 to 0.1%). J is TRBJ2-2 and V is TRBV7-9, with a tentative D call TRBD2 (6 bases). This CDR3 has 15 amino acids. Trimming removed 5 bases from V and 5 bases from J, with 15 bases in between. Looked up from germline, CDR1 is SEHNR and CDR2 is FQNEAQ (reference sequence). CDR3 nucleotide sequence: TGTGCCAGCAGCCCGACGGCGGGGAATACCGGGGAGCTGTTTTTT. It specifies CASSPTAGNTGELFF.

This clonotype qualifies as medium-sized. This chain uses TRBV12-3 or TRBV12-4 with TRBJ2-7; D is uncertain. The CDR3 consists of 13 residues. V lost 5 bases and J lost 2, with 10 bases in between. The CDR3 sequence: CASSPPSAYEQYF. DNA for the CDR3: TGTGCCAGCAGTCCTCCTAGTGCCTACGAGCAGTACTTC.

This chain links TRBV12-3 or TRBV12-4 with TRBJ2-7, with unresolved D. The CDR3 covers 12 residues. V was clipped by 1 base and J by 0 bases, with 1 base between them. This CDR3 reads CASSLGSYEQYF. CDR3 nucleotides: TGTGCCAGCAGTTTAGGCTCCTACGAGCAGTACTTC.

In its sample, this clonotype is medium-sized. The chain combines TRBV7-2 with TRBJ2-5; the match to TRBD2 covers 12 bases. This CDR3 is built from 15 residues. CDR1 SGHTA and CDR2 FQGNSA come from the germline V gene. J lost 5 bases, V lost 4 bases, and 5 bases had no gene match. This CDR3 reads CASSSTSGGLETQYF. As DNA, the CDR3 is TGTGCCAGCAGCTCGACTAGCGGGGGTTTGGAGACCCAGTACTTC.

This clonotype was seen ten or more times. The V gene is TRBV28, the J gene TRBJ2-7; TRBD2 aligns across 12 bases. Trimming took 4 bases from V and 6 from J; bases not matched to a gene: 10. This CDR3 comprises 16 residues. Per germline, CDR1 MDHEN and CDR2 SYDVKM. The CDR3 bases are TGTGCCAGCAGTTGGGGACTAGCGGGCCTCAAAGGCGAGCAGTACTTC. It yields the protein CASSWGLAGLKGEQYF.

In its sample, this clonotype ranks as medium-sized. V gene TRBV7-2 combines with J gene TRBJ2-7; 9 nucleotides align to TRBD1. Germline V gene sequence: CDR1 SGHTA, CDR2 FQGNSA. V trimming: 5 bases; J trimming: 4 bases; junction bases outside the gene matches: 3. This CDR3 is 13 amino acids long. The CDR3 DNA sequence: TGTGCCAGCAGCCGGGACAGGGCTTACGAGCAGTACTTC. It translates to CASSRDRAYEQYF. Based on the CDR3 plus reference TRBV7-2 and TRBJ2-7, the full variable domain is GAGVSQSPSNKVTEKGKDVELRCDPISGHTALYWYRQSLGQGLEFLIYFQGNSAPDKSGLPSDRFSAERTGGSVSTLTIQRTQQEDSAVYLCASSRDRAYEQYFGPGTRLTVT.

By sample fraction, this clonotype is medium-sized. V usage is TRBV2 and J usage is TRBJ2-3; unclear D gene. The CDR3 consists of 11 residues. Germline V gene lookup returns CDR1 SNHLY and CDR2 FYNNEI. V lost 9 bases and J 2 bases, leaving 6 bases between the germline ends. In DNA form, the CDR3 reads TGTGCCAGAGGCCTCACAGATACGCAGTATTTT. Translation: CARGLTDTQYF.

This clonotype is large in the sample. The rearrangement joins TRBV20-1 to TRBJ1-1; D possibly corresponds to TRBD1 (6 bases). V was trimmed by 3 bases and J by 5 bases, leaving 13 bases between them. The CDR3 consists of 13 residues. Germline lookup yields CDR1 DFQATT and CDR2 SNEGSKA (reference sequence). CDR3: CSARDSVWTEAFF. The DNA for the CDR3 is TGCAGTGCTAGGGACAGCGTATGGACTGAAGCTTTCTTT.

This clonotype is judged medium-sized. This chain connects TRBV3-1 to TRBJ2-4, with TRBD1 identical over 8 bases. This CDR3 spans 16 amino acids. Germline values: CDR1 LGHDT, CDR2 YNNKEL (reference sequence). Losses at the gene ends were 4 bases for V and 3 bases for J; bases not matched to a gene: 8. In DNA form, the CDR3 reads TGTGCCAGCAGCCCTTGGACAGGGAAGGGCAAAAACATTCAGTACTTC. Its translation is CASSPWTGKGKNIQYF.

Comments on this clonotype: This may come from a read error, since a much larger clone is one base off. The rearrangement joins TRBV2 to TRBJ2-3, with D perhaps TRBD1 (5 bases). Germline loops: CDR1 SNHLY, CDR2 FYNNEI. The CDR3 is 13 residues long. The CDR3 is CASSPPRTGTQYF. The DNA for the CDR3 is TGTGCCAGCAGTCCACCCCGCACAGGTACGCAGTATTTT.

Judged by abundance, this clonotype is medium-sized. The CDR3 is CASSYQSSGGNEQFF. DNA of the CDR3: TGTGCCAGCAGTTACCAGTCTAGCGGGGGCAATGAGCAGTTCTTC. V is TRBV6-6 and J is TRBJ2-1, with 10 positions matching TRBD2. This CDR3 is built from 15 residues. Looked up from germline, CDR1 is MNHNY and CDR2 is SVGAGI (reference sequence). V lost 2 bases and J lost 6; bases outside the gene matches: 4.

By sample fraction, this clonotype is medium-sized (0.01 to 0.1%). The rearrangement links TRBV12-3 or TRBV12-4 to TRBJ2-1; tentative D call: TRBD1 (5 bases). This CDR3 comprises 14 residues. Trimming removed 3 bases at V and 5 bases at J, with 11 bases between. CDR3 loop: CASSFGARNNEQFF. The DNA for the CDR3 is TGTGCCAGCAGTTTTGGGGCTAGAAACAATGAGCAGTTCTTC.

By share, this clonotype counts as medium-sized. The chain is built from TRBV7-2 and TRBJ2-1; tentative D call: TRBD1 (6 bases). The germline V and J ends were trimmed by 5 bases and 1 base, with 12 bases remaining between them. The CDR3 length is 15 residues. Germline loops: CDR1 SGHTA, CDR2 FQGNSA. For the CDR3, the DNA is TGTGCCAGCAGCCTTACTAGGGGGTCCTACAATGAGCAGTTCTTC. Translation gives CASSLTRGSYNEQFF. The variable domain in full, with the rest retrieved from reference TRBV7-2 and TRBJ2-1, is GAGVSQSPSNKVTEKGKDVELRCDPISGHTALYWYRQSLGQGLEFLIYFQGNSAPDKSGLPSDRFSAERTGGSVSTLTIQRTQQEDSAVYLCASSLTRGSYNEQFFGPGTRLTVL.

This clonotype was counted many times. The V and J genes are TRBV6-1 and TRBJ1-1, with a possible D match to TRBD1 (5 bases). Looked up from germline, CDR1 is MNHNS and CDR2 is SASEGT. V was pared by 5 bases and J by 4 bases, with 26 bases between. The CDR3 contains 18 residues. The CDR3 region has the DNA TGTGCCAGCAGTTCCTACTCTACAGGCGGGGTAATGAGCACTGAAGCTTTCTTT. Amino acid sequence: CASSSYSTGGVMSTEAFF.

This clonotype is classed as medium-sized. V and J are TRBV4-1 and TRBJ2-7; D is unclear. Germline V gene sequence: CDR1 MGHRA, CDR2 YSYEKL. The CDR3 length is 13 residues. The V end lost 0 bases, the J end lost 5 bases, and 8 bases lay between the germline ends. The CDR3 nucleotides are TGCGCCAGCAGCCAAGATCCGGGCCACGAGCAGTACTTC. Translated: CASSQDPGHEQYF.

The chain combines TRBV6-6 with TRBJ2-3; D call uncertain. The CDR3 consists of 12 residues. Trimming removed 2 bases at V and 4 bases at J, with 4 bases between. In germline, CDR1 is MNHNY, CDR2 SVGAGI (reference sequence). CDR3 sequence reads: CASSYGPDTQYF. The CDR3 region has the DNA TGTGCCAGCAGTTACGGCCCAGATACGCAGTATTTT.